This TCR beta chain derives from a study of shared clonotypes between healthy human individuals. Study details: A couple of women and a few men aged 18 to 49 served as donors. Every donor yielded three CD4 naive, three CD4 memory, two CD8 naive and one CD8 memory plate.

This table comes from immunoSEQ multiplex PCR, and its TCRdb copy is limited to in-frame clones, with some not included. The table shows over a million clones, with approximately 96% occurring only once. V was shortened by 6 bases and J by 6 bases, with 8 bases between the two germline ends. This CDR3 has 11 residues. CDR1 is MNHEY, CDR2 SMNVEV, per germline (reference sequence). This chain links TRBV27 with TRBJ1-1; D is uncertain. This clonotype originated in a man younger than 40 in good health. Sequenced: naive CD4+ T cells sorted from blood. Subset of the sample: CD45RA+ positively selected. The CDR3 nucleotides are TGTGCCAGCAGGAATGTTGCTGAAGCTTTCTTT. Translated, it gives CASRNVAEAFF.